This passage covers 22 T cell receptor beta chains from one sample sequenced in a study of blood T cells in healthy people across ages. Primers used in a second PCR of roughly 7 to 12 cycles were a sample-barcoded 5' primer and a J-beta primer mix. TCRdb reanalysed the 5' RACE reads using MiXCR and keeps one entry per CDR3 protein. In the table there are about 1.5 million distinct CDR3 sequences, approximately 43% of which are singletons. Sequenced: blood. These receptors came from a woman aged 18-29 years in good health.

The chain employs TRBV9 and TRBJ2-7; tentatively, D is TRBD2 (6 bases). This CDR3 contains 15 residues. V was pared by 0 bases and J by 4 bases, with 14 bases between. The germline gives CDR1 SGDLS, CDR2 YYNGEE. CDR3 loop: CASSVGGDCTYEQYF. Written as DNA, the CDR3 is TGTGCCAGCAGCGTAGGAGGGGACTGCACATACGAGCAGTACTTC.

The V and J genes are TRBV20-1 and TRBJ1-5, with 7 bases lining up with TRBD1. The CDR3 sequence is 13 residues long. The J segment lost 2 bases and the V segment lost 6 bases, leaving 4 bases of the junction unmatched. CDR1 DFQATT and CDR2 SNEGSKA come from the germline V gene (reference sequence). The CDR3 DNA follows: TGCAGTGCATGCGACAGGGGCAATCAGCCCCAGCATTTT. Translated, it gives CSACDRGNQPQHF.

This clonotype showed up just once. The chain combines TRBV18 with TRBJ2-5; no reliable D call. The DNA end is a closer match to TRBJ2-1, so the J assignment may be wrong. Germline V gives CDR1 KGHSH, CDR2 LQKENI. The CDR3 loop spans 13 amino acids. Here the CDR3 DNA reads TGTGCCAGCTCACCACCGGGTACAGAGACCCAGTTCTTC. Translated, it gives CASSPPGTETQFF.

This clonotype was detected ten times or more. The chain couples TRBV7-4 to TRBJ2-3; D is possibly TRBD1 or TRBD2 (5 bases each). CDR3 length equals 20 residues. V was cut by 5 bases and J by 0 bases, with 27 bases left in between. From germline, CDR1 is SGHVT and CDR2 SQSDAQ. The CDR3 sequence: CASSMTTGTINEPSTDTQYF. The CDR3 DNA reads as TGTGCCAGCAGCATGACGACCGGGACGATTAATGAACCCAGCACAGATACGCAGTATTTT.

The DNA of the CDR3 is TGTGCCAGCAGTCCATGGACCCGCGGCGGGTACGAGCAGTACTTC. Protein sequence: CASSPWTRGGYEQYF. The chain uses TRBV11-2 and TRBJ2-7; a possible D gene is TRBD2 (5 bases). This CDR3 contains 15 residues. Germline CDR1 is SGHAT and CDR2 is FQNNGV. V lost 6 bases to trimming and J lost 4 bases, with 19 bases between them.

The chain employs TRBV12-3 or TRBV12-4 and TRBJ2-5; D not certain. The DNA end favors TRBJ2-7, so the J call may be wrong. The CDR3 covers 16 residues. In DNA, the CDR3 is TGTGCCAGCAGTTTAGCTGTGAGTCCTACCTTGTACGAGCAGTACTTC. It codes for CASSLAVSPTLYEQYF.

CDR3 region: CSVEGGAGGTQYF. DNA for the CDR3: TGCAGCGTTGAGGGGGGAGCGGGAGGTACGCAGTATTTT. The gene calls are TRBV29-1 and TRBJ2-3; TRBD2 aligns across 9 bases. V was clipped by 3 bases and J by 8 bases; unmatched bases: 6. This CDR3 has 13 amino acids. From germline, CDR1 is SQVTM and CDR2 ANQGSEA.

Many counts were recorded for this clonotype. The chain's CDR3 is CASSEEWGWEYEQYF. DNA for the CDR3: TGTGCCAGCAGTGAAGAGTGGGGCTGGGAGTACGAGCAGTACTTC. The rearrangement links TRBV6-1 to TRBJ2-7, with D tentatively TRBD1 or TRBD2 (5 bases each). Germline CDR1 is MNHNS and CDR2 is SASEGT. V was cut by 1 base and J by 4 bases, with 14 bases left in between. The CDR3 spans 15 residues.

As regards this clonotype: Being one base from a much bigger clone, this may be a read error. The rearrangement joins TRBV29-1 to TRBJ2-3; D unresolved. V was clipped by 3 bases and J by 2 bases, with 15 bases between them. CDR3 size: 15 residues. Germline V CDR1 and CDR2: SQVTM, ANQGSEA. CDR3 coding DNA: TGCAGCGTTGATTACCCAGCAATCAACACAGATACGCAGTATTTT. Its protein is CSVDYPAINTDTQYF.

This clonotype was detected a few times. CDR3 sequence: CSVVQRRGYTF. CDR3 DNA: TGCAGCGTTGTTCAGAGGAGGGGCTACACCTTC. The rearrangement uses TRBV29-1 and TRBJ1-2, with unresolved D. The CDR3 contains 11 residues. The V end lost 4 bases, the J end lost 8 bases, and 11 bases lay between the germline ends. The germline V gene has CDR1 SQVTM and CDR2 ANQGSEA. Full variable domain (outside the CDR3, taken from reference TRBV29-1 and TRBJ1-2): SAVISQKPSRDICQRGTSLTIQCQVDSQVTMMFWYRQQPGQSLTLIATANQGSEATYESGFVIDKFPISRPNLTFSTLTVSNMSPEDSSIYLCSVVQRRGYTFGSGTRLTVV.

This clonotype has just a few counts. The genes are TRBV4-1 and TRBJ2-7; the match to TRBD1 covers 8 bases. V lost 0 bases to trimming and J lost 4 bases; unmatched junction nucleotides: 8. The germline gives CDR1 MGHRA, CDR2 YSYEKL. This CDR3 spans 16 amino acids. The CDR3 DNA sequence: TGCGCCAGCAGCCAAGAGAAGACAGGGGCACGGTACGAGCAGTACTTC. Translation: CASSQEKTGARYEQYF.

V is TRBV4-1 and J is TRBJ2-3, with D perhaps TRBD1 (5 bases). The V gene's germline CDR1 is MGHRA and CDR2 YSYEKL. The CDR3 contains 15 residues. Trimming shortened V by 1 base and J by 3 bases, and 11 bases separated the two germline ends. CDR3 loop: CASSQVRKGTDTQYF. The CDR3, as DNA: TGCGCCAGCAGCCAAGTACGGAAGGGGACAGATACGCAGTATTTT.

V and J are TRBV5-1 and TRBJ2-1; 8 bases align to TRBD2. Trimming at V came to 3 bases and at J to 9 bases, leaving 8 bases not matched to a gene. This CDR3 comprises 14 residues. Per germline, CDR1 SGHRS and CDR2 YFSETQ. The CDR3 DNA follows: TGCGCCAGCAGCTCTACTAGCGGTCTAGGTGAGCAGTTCTTC. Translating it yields CASSSTSGLGEQFF.

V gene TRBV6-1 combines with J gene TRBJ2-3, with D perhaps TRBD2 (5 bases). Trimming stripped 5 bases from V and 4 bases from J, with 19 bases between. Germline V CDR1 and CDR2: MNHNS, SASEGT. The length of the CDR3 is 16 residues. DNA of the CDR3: TGTGCCAGCAGTATGGTTGAGGGAGTGGGTTCAGATACGCAGTATTTT. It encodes CASSMVEGVGSDTQYF.

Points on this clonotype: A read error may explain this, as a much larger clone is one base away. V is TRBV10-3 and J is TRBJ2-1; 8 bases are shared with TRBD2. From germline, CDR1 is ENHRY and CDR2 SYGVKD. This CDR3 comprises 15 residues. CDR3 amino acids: CTISESTGGLDEQFF. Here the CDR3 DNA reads TGTACCATCAGTGAGTCCACGGGGGGGCTAGATGAGCAGTTCTTC.

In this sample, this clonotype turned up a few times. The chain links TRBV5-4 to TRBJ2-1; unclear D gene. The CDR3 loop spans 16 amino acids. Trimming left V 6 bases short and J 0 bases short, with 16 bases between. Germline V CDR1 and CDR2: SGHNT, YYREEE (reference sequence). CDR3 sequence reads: CASMEGSSFSYNEQFF. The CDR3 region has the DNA TGTGCCAGCATGGAAGGCTCCTCGTTCTCCTACAATGAGCAGTTCTTC.

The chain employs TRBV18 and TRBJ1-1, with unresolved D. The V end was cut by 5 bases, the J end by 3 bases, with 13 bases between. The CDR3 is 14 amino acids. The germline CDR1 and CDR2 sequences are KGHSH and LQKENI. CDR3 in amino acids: CASSVWGGDTEAFF. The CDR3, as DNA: TGTGCCAGCTCAGTGTGGGGTGGGGACACTGAAGCTTTCTTT.

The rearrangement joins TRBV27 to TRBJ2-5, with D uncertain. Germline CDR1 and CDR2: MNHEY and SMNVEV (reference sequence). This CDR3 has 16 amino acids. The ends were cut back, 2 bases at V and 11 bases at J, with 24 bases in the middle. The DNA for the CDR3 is TGTGCCAGCAGTTTAAGGGCCCTCCCTGGCCACAATGAGCAGTACTTC. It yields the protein CASSLRALPGHNEQYF.

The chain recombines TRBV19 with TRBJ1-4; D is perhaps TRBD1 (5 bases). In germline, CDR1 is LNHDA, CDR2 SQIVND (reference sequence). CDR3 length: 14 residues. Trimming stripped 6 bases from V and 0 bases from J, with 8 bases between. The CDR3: CASRDKSTNEKLFF. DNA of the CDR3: TGTGCCAGTAGGGACAAGTCAACTAATGAAAAACTGTTTTTT.

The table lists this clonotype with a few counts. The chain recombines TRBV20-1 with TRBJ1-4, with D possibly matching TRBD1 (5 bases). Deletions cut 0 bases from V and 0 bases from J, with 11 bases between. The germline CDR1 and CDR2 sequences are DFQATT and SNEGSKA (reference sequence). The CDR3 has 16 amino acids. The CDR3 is CSARDLRDSTNEKLFF. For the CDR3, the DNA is TGCAGTGCTAGAGACCTCAGGGATTCAACTAATGAAAAACTGTTTTTT.

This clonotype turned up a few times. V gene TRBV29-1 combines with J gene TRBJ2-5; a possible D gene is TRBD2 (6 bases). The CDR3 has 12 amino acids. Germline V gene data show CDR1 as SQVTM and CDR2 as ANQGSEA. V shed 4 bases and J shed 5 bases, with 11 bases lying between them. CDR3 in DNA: TGCAGCGTTGTAACCAGCGGGGAGACCCAGTACTTC. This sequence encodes CSVVTSGETQYF.

The CDR3 coding sequence is TGTGCCAGCGGCCAAGTGGCCCAAGAGCAGTTCTTC. It codes for CASGQVAQEQFF. The V gene is TRBV27, the J gene TRBJ2-1; D is ambiguous. Trimming took 8 bases from V and 10 from J, leaving 15 bases between them. This CDR3 is 12 amino acids long. CDR1 is MNHEY and CDR2 is SMNVEV in the germline V gene (reference sequence).